The subject of this entry is one T cell receptor (beta chain). The antigen remains unidentified. TEMRA cells underwent FACS enrichment and CD8+ and CD4+ T cells underwent negative isolation. Random hexamers were used to reverse transcribe the RNA input (roughly 0.5 to 1 ug). A multiplex approach, immunoSEQ multiplex PCR, amplified TCR beta CDR3 across 54 Vbeta and 13 Jbeta. Each CDR3 protein is one row after TCRdb ran MiXCR on the immunoSEQ multiplex PCR reads. Among some 200,000 distinct CDR3 sequences listed, around 95% were seen once. The CDR3 totals 11 residues. The V gene lost 3 bases and the J gene lost 3 bases, with 2 bases spanning the gap. The data stem from a study of CD8 T cells in Susac syndrome. Study findings and constraints: The study acknowledged a relatively small number of individuals in its TCR sequencing and HLA analysis.

The receptor was derived from a human donor with Susac syndrome. The chain carries TRBV12-3 or TRBV12-4 and TRBJ2-5; D is uncertain. Sequenced material: CD4+ T cells from PBMCs. CDR3: CASSFEETQYF. As DNA, the CDR3 is TGTGCCAGCAGTTTTGAAGAGACCCAGTACTTC.